This T cell receptor beta chain derives from a study of blood T cell repertoires in COVID-19. Study-wide context: Acute and convalescent COVID-19 specimens originated in the United States, Italy and Spain. PBMCs, B-cell-depleted T cells, or T cells were the source of the cDNA or gDNA that made up the material.

Original handling: Reference gene primer amplification gave nucleated cell count estimates. Only in-frame clones appear in the TCRdb table, and some are missing; sequencing was by immunoSEQ multiplex PCR. Clone size and the V and J calls come from that table; the DNA yielded D and trimming. The sample yields 45,000 or so clones, 85% to 90% seen once. Trimming cost V 8 bases and J 6 bases, with 13 bases left between them. The length of the CDR3 is 12 residues. Sequencing was carried out using peripheral blood. The V gene is TRBV12-3 or TRBV12-4, the J gene TRBJ1-1; D is unresolved. This TCR derives from a human donor in a cohort sampled during active COVID-19. The CDR3, as DNA: TGTGCCAGCCAATTTAACGAGCCTGAAGCTTTCTTT. Protein: CASQFNEPEAFF.